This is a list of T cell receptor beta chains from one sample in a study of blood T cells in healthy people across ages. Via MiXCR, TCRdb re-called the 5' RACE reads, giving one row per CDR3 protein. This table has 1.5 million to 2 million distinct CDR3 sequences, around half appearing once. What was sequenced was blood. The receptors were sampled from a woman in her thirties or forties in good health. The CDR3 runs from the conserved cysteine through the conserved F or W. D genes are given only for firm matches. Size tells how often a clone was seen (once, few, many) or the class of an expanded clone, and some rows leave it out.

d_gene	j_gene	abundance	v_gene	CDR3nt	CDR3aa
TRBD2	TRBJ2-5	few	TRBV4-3	TGCGCCAGCAGCCTTATAGGGGAGGGCTCTCAAGAGACCCAGTACTTC	CASSLIGEGSQETQYF
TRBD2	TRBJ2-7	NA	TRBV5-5	TGTGCCAGCAGTTTGACTAGCCGGGTCATCTACGAGCAGTACTTC	CASSLTSRVIYEQYF
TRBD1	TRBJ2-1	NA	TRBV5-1	TGCGCCAGCAGCTTTAGGACAGGGGTTGAAAATGAGCAGTTCTTC	CASSFRTGVENEQFF
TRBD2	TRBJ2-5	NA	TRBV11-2	TGTGCCAGCAGCTTGCGACTAGCGGGAACCTCCATTAAAGAGACCCAGTACTTC	CASSLRLAGTSIKETQYF
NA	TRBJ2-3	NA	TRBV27	TGTGCCAGCCGGTTCGATACGCAGTATTTT	CASRFDTQYF
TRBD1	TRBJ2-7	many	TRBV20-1	TGCAGTGCTAGAGATTGGGCGACAGGGAGCTCCTACGAGCAGTACTTC	CSARDWATGSSYEQYF
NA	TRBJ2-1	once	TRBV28	TGTGCCAGCAGGGGTATTTTTAATGAGCAGTTCTTC	CASRGIFNEQFF
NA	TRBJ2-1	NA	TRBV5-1	TGCGCCAGCAGCTTATCCCCGGACCGGTACAATGAGCAGTTCTTC	CASSLSPDRYNEQFF
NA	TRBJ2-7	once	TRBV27	TGTGCCAGCGGGACCCTCAGGACAAATTACTACGAGCAGTACTTC	CASGTLRTNYYEQYF
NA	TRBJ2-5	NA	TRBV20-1	TGCAGTGCGCGCCCTGTCGGGGGACGGAAACAAGAGACCCAGTACTTC	CSARPVGGRKQETQYF
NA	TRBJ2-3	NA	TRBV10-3	TGTGCCATCAGTTCGAGCGGGTCTGGGGATACGCAGTATTTT	CAISSSGSGDTQYF
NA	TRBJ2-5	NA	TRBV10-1	TGCGCCAGCAGTCGAGAAGGGGCGCGGGAGACCCAGTACTTC	CASSREGARETQYF
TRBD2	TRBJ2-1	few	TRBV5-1	TGCGCCAGCAGCTTGGCCTTGGGAGCGGGGGTGCATGAGCAGTTCTTC	CASSLALGAGVHEQFF
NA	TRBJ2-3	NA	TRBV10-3	TGTGCCATCAGGGAAACAGGGACCACAGATACGCAGTATTTT	CAIRETGTTDTQYF
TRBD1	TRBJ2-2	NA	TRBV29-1	TGCAGCGCTCGCTTACCGGGACAGGGATTCACCGGGGAGCTGTTTTTT	CSARLPGQGFTGELFF
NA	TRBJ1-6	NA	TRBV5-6	TGTGCCAGCAGCTTCCCAGGGAAGATTAATTCACCCCTCCACTTT	CASSFPGKINSPLHF
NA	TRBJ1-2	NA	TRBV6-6	TGTGCCAGCAGGGGACCTATGGGGAGGCAGGGCTATGGCTACACCTTC	CASRGPMGRQGYGYTF
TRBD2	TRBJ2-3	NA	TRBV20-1	TGCAGTGCTGCTAGCGGGGTCACAGATACGCAGTATTTT	CSAASGVTDTQYF
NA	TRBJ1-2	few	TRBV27	TGTGCCGACCAAAACTATGGCTACACCTTC	CADQNYGYTF
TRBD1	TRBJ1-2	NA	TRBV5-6	TGTGCCAGCAGCGCTAATACAGGGGACTACACCTTC	CASSANTGDYTF
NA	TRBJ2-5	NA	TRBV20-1	TGCAGTGCTAGCCCGGGGTACGAGACCCAGTACTTC	CSASPGYETQYF
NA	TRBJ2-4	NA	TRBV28	TGTGCCAGCACCGGTGGGGGACCAGCCAAAAACATTCAGTACTTC	CASTGGGPAKNIQYF
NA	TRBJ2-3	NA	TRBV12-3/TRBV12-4	TGTGCCAGCAGCCCTGATAGCTTGATGGGAGATACGCAGTATTTT	CASSPDSLMGDTQYF
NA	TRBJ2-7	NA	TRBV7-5	NA	CISVPEPTRTGRALYEQYF
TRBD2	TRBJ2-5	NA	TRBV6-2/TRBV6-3	TGTGCCAGCAGCTCCGCTTATAGCGGGGGAGAGACCCAGTACTTC	CASSSAYSGGETQYF
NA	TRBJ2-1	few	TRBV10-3	TGTGCCATCAGTGGGAGCTCCTCTGCAGGCTACAATGAGCAGTTCTTC	CAISGSSSAGYNEQFF
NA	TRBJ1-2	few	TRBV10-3	TGTGCCATCAGTGAGTCCTACCCGGGTTCAGGGGTCCACACCTTC	CAISESYPGSGVHTF
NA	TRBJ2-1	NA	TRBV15	TGTGCCACCAGCAGAGATAAGCAGGAGTGGGATGAGCAGTTCTTC	CATSRDKQEWDEQFF